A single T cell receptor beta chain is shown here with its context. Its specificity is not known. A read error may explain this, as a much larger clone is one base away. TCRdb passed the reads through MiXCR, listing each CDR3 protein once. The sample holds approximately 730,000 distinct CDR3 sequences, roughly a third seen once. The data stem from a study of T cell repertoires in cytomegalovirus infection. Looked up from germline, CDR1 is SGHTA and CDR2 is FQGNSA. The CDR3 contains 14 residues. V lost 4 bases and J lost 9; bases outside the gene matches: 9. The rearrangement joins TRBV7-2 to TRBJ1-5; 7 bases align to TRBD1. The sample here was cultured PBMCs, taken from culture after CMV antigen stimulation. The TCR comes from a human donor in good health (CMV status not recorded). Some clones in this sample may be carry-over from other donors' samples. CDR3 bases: TGTGCCAGCAGCTCTCGTACAGGGGTTCGGCCCCAGCATTTT. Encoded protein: CASSSRTGVRPQHF.